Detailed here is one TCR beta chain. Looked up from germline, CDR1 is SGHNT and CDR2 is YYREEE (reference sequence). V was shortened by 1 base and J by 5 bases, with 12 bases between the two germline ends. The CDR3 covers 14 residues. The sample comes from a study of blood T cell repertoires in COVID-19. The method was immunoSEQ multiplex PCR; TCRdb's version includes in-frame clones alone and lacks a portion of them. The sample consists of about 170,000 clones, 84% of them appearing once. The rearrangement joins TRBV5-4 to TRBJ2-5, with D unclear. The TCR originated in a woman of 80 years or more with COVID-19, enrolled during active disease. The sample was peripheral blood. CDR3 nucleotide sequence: TGTGCCAGCAGCTTGTCTGGTCCCGGGGAGACCCAGTACTTC. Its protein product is CASSLSGPGETQYF.